This T cell receptor beta chain was profiled in a study of blood T cell repertoires in COVID-19. Categorization into cohorts depended on clinical history that participants reported. This clone was observed a few times. The CDR3 spans 15 residues. Trimming took off 4 bases at V and 1 base at J, with 11 bases between the two ends. CDR1 is SGHRS and CDR2 is YFSETQ in the germline V gene. Sequenced by immunoSEQ multiplex PCR; TCRdb stores in-frame clones only, minus some. The top ten clones hold approximately 9.6% of a sample with under 250,000 clones, roughly 85% of them seen once. The sequenced sample consisted of PBMCs or T cells enriched from blood (not recorded which). The chain links TRBV5-1 to TRBJ2-2, with D maybe TRBD1 (6 bases). The clonotype comes from a woman in her fifties or sixties with acute COVID-19. The CDR3 protein is CASSPLTGNTGELFF. The CDR3 nucleotides are TGCGCCAGCAGCCCGCTGACAGGGAACACCGGGGAGCTGTTTTTT.